The 26 T cell receptor beta chains presented below share a single source sample, sequenced in a study of blood T cell repertoires in COVID-19. Clones were read by immunoSEQ multiplex PCR, and TCRdb kept only the in-frame ones, dropping some. This table has around 130,000 clones, under 85% appearing once. Sequenced sample: peripheral blood. These receptors originate from a man aged 40-50 years with active or convalescent COVID-19.

The chain is built from TRBV7-2 and TRBJ1-4; 9 nucleotides align to TRBD1. The CDR3 spans 16 residues. J lost 3 bases, V lost 6 bases, and 8 bases had no gene match. Germline CDR1 is SGHTA and CDR2 is FQGNSA. The CDR3 loop reads CASSLDRGTANEKLFF. CDR3 DNA sequence: TGTGCCAGCAGTCTCGACAGGGGGACGGCTAATGAAAAACTGTTTTTT.

The V and J genes are TRBV7-9 and TRBJ2-1; 7 bases match TRBD2. Looked up from germline, CDR1 is SEHNR and CDR2 is FQNEAQ (reference sequence). This CDR3 spans 17 amino acids. After removal of 4 bases from V and 6 bases from J, the junction contained 15 bases not matched to a gene. The CDR3 loop reads CASSSTSVSGVGNEQFF. Written as DNA, the CDR3 is TGTGCCAGCAGCTCAACCTCTGTGAGCGGGGTAGGCAATGAGCAGTTCTTC.

This clone was seen once. The DNA is left out, because the CDR3 cannot be placed on it with certainty; the CDR3 is given as TCRdb lists it. The gene calls are TRBV5-4 and TRBJ1-1. Germline lookup yields CDR1 SGHNT and CDR2 YYREEE (reference sequence). The CDR3 sequence runs 13 residues, both termini included. The CDR3 sequence: CASTSGDSSEAFF.

Written as DNA, the CDR3 is TGTGCCAGCAGTTTACTGTCCTCTGGGGCCAACGTCCTGACTTTC. It translates to CASSLLSSGANVLTF. This sequence joins TRBV28 and TRBJ2-6, with D unresolved. Germline-derived CDR1 and CDR2 are MDHEN and SYDVKM. The V and J ends lost 2 bases and 0 bases respectively, with 5 bases between them. The CDR3 has 15 residues.

The CDR3 reads CASSPFKEFDTQYF. Written as DNA, the CDR3 is TGTGCCAGTAGTCCCTTTAAGGAGTTTGATACGCAGTATTTT. The chain joins TRBV19 to TRBJ2-3; no firm D call. The CDR3 is 14 residues long. Trimming removed 5 bases at V and 6 bases at J, with 15 bases between. In germline, CDR1 is LNHDA, CDR2 SQIVND (reference sequence).

This clone was counted a few times. This chain uses TRBV12-5 with TRBJ2-7; a possible D gene is TRBD1 (5 bases). This CDR3 is built from 16 residues. Germline V lookup: CDR1 LGHNT, CDR2 FRNRAP. V was clipped by 3 bases and J by 7 bases, with 22 bases between them. DNA for the CDR3: TGTGCTAGTGGTTTTATCATGGGTGGCAGGGCGCGGGAGCAGTACTTC. It is translated as CASGFIMGGRAREQYF.

CDR3 loop: CASSQDRDGANVLTF. In nucleotides, the CDR3 is TGTGCCAGCAGCCAAGACAGGGATGGGGCCAACGTCCTGACTTTC. The V call is TRBV7-3, the J call TRBJ2-6; 7 bases are a match to TRBD1. The CDR3 contains 15 residues. Germline values: CDR1 SGHTA, CDR2 FQGTGA. V trimming: 5 bases; J trimming: 3 bases; junction bases outside the gene matches: 4.

The chain recombines TRBV27 with TRBJ2-7; TRBD1 matches 9 bases. Germline values: CDR1 MNHEY, CDR2 SMNVEV (reference sequence). V trimming: 6 bases; J trimming: 3 bases; junction bases outside the gene matches: 9. This CDR3 is 15 amino acids long. The CDR3 nucleotides are TGTGCCAGCAGGAGGGGACAGGGCGCTAACTACGAGCAGTACTTC. This translates into CASRRGQGANYEQYF.

The V call is TRBV7-2, the J call TRBJ1-1; the D gene is possibly TRBD1 (5 bases). This CDR3 comprises 19 residues. Germline V gene sequence: CDR1 SGHTA, CDR2 FQGNSA. The V and J ends lost 3 bases and 2 bases respectively, with 25 bases between them. CDR3 region: CASSFRPERVRGYNTEAFF. The CDR3 DNA sequence: TGTGCCAGCAGCTTTCGTCCGGAGCGCGTCCGGGGGTATAACACTGAAGCTTTCTTT.

V and J are TRBV20-1 and TRBJ1-2, with D hard to call. Trimming removed 6 bases at V and 8 bases at J, with 13 bases between. Germline CDR1 reads DFQATT; CDR2 reads SNEGSKA (reference sequence). This CDR3 region has 11 residues. For the CDR3, the DNA is TGCAGTGCCGGGGAGTCTGGAGGCTACACCTTC. This codes for CSAGESGGYTF.

This clone has a handful of counts. The rearrangement uses TRBV5-1 and TRBJ1-6, with 7 positions matching TRBD1. The germline V gene encodes CDR1 SGHRS and CDR2 YFSETQ. This CDR3 region has 14 residues. After removal of 6 bases from V and 9 bases from J, the junction contained 9 bases not matched to a gene. The CDR3 nucleotides read TGCGCCAGCAAAGGGGAAGGGGGCGGTTCACCCCTCCACTTT. Translating it yields CASKGEGGGSPLHF.

This chain connects TRBV27 to TRBJ2-7; D is perhaps TRBD2 (6 bases). CDR3 length: 13 amino acids. Germline CDR1 reads MNHEY; CDR2 reads SMNVEV (reference sequence). Trimming left V 8 bases short and J 2 bases short, with 13 bases between. The CDR3 nucleotides read TGTGCCAGCTCCCGGGGGAGGACCTACGAGCAGTACTTC. Protein product: CASSRGRTYEQYF.

This sequence joins TRBV7-2 and TRBJ2-7, with D possibly matching TRBD1 (5 bases). Germline V gives CDR1 SGHTA, CDR2 FQGNSA. The V end was cut by 5 bases, the J end by 0 bases, with 11 bases between. The CDR3 is 14 residues long. The CDR3 DNA reads as TGTGCCAGCAGCGGAAACAGGATCTCCTACGAGCAGTACTTC. Its protein product is CASSGNRISYEQYF.

The CDR3 here is CASSQGGSGGQTQYF. For the CDR3, the DNA is TGCGCCAGCAGCCAAGGAGGCAGCGGGGGACAGACCCAGTACTTC. The genes are TRBV4-3 and TRBJ2-5, with 8 nucleotides matching TRBD2. The CDR3 totals 15 residues. J gave up 6 bases and V 1 base, and 7 bases lay outside the gene matches. From germline, CDR1 is LGHNA and CDR2 YSLEER.

The V and J genes are TRBV5-4 and TRBJ2-7, with D possibly being TRBD2 (5 bases). V gave up 4 bases and J gave up 3 bases, with 23 bases separating them. Germline V gives CDR1 SGHNT, CDR2 YYREEE (reference sequence). This CDR3 is 17 amino acids long. CDR3 sequence: CASSMGLSGIEGYEQYF. The CDR3 nucleotides read TGTGCCAGCAGCATGGGGTTATCGGGGATCGAAGGCTACGAGCAGTACTTC.

V is TRBV19 and J is TRBJ2-5; 8 bases are shared with TRBD2. The CDR3 length is 15 residues. Trimming cost V 4 bases and J 1 base; bases outside gene matches: 5. Germline values: CDR1 LNHDA, CDR2 SQIVND (reference sequence). CDR3 in amino acids: CASSTLLAAQETQYF. CDR3 nucleotides: TGTGCCAGTAGTACCTTACTAGCGGCCCAAGAGACCCAGTACTTC.

The chain has TRBV5-4 and TRBJ2-1, with 12 nucleotides matching TRBD2. The CDR3 is made up of 16 amino acids. Germline V lookup: CDR1 SGHNT, CDR2 YYREEE (reference sequence). V was pared by 4 bases and J by 7 bases, with 9 bases of the junction left unmatched. The CDR3 DNA reads as TGTGCCAGCAGCCGAGATCTAGCGGGGGGGAGGAATGAGCAGTTCTTC. Its translation: CASSRDLAGGRNEQFF.

The V and J genes are TRBV14 and TRBJ2-3; 8 bases are shared with TRBD2. V lost 0 bases to trimming and J lost 2 bases; unmatched junction nucleotides: 4. CDR3 length: 16 residues. Germline loops: CDR1 SGHDN, CDR2 FVKESK. Written as DNA, the CDR3 is TGTGCCAGCAGCCAAGATCTTGGACTAGCCACAGATACGCAGTATTTT. Its translation: CASSQDLGLATDTQYF.

The chain combines TRBV5-1 with TRBJ2-2; 10 bases align to TRBD1. Germline trimming cut 7 bases from V and 4 bases from J; bases unmatched to any gene: 22. The germline V gene encodes CDR1 SGHRS and CDR2 YFSETQ. The CDR3 loop spans 20 amino acids. CDR3 sequence (DNA): TGCGCCAGCGCCGGGACAGGGGTCTCCCAGAGGGCCGGCCTCACCGGGGAGCTGTTTTTT. Its protein is CASAGTGVSQRAGLTGELFF.

The rearrangement links TRBV30 to TRBJ2-2; 12 bases align to TRBD1. This CDR3 contains 14 residues. V gave up 8 bases and J gave up 4 bases; unmatched junction bases: 5. Per germline, CDR1 GTSNPN and CDR2 SVGIG (reference sequence). CDR3 residues: CAGTGGAGTGELFF. The CDR3 nucleotides are TGTGCCGGGACAGGGGGCGCGGGCACCGGGGAGCTGTTTTTT.

The rearrangement joins TRBV18 to TRBJ1-3; D gene uncertain. CDR3 length: 13 amino acids. Germline CDR1 and CDR2: KGHSH and LQKENI. Between the trimmed V and J ends, which lost 3 bases and 1 base, there was a span of 4 bases. The CDR3, as DNA: TGTGCCAGCTCACCCCCGTCTGGAAACACCATATATTTT. Protein sequence: CASSPPSGNTIYF.

V and J are TRBV5-1 and TRBJ2-7, with no clear D. V lost 5 bases, J lost 6 bases, and 18 bases lay in between. Germline CDR1 reads SGHRS; CDR2 reads YFSETQ. The CDR3 covers 14 residues. For the CDR3, the DNA is TGCGCCAGCAGAGAGGTCCTATCGCCTTCCGAGCAGTACTTC. Protein product: CASREVLSPSEQYF.

This clone qualifies as large. V is TRBV10-3 and J is TRBJ2-7, with 10 positions matching TRBD1. Per germline, CDR1 ENHRY and CDR2 SYGVKD. The V segment lost 7 bases and the J segment 4 bases; nucleotides outside the gene matches: 7. This CDR3 has 14 amino acids. CDR3 sequence reads: CAIKGQGTLYEQYF. The DNA for the CDR3 is TGTGCCATCAAGGGACAGGGGACGTTGTACGAGCAGTACTTC.

The chain joins TRBV6-5 to TRBJ2-5; 7 bases map to TRBD2. Germline CDR1 MNHEY, CDR2 SVGAGI. This CDR3 is 14 amino acids long. Germline trimming cut 2 bases from V and 4 bases from J; bases unmatched to any gene: 4. The CDR3 sequence: CASSYGGGRETQYF. CDR3 in DNA: TGTGCCAGCAGTTACGGGGGGGGTCGAGAGACCCAGTACTTC.

The DNA of the CDR3 is TGTGCTAGTGGCCCTACAGGGAAACTTTCCTACGAGCAGTACTTC. The encoded protein is CASGPTGKLSYEQYF. The chain joins TRBV12-5 to TRBJ2-7; the D gene is possibly TRBD1 (6 bases). The V gene's germline CDR1 is LGHNT and CDR2 FRNRAP. The CDR3 extends over 15 amino acids. V lost 6 bases to trimming and J lost 1 base, with 16 bases between them.

This chain connects TRBV7-9 to TRBJ1-2; D uncertain. Trimming left V 2 bases short and J 0 bases short, with 10 bases between. The CDR3 is made up of 15 amino acids. Germline V gene lookup returns CDR1 SEHNR and CDR2 FQNEAQ (reference sequence). The CDR3 spells CASSLFSGTNYGYTF. The CDR3 DNA reads as TGTGCCAGCAGCTTATTTTCAGGAACTAACTATGGCTACACCTTC.